This T cell receptor beta chain was sequenced in a study of Graves' ophthalmopathy and Graves' hyperthyroidism. The CDR3 has 14 residues. Germline V CDR1 and CDR2: LNHDA, SQIVND (reference sequence). Between the trimmed V and J ends, which lost 9 bases and 7 bases, there was a span of 16 bases. This clonotype was seen many times. Antigen unknown. Among the exclusions were patients with other autoimmune diseases, uncontrolled infections, pregnancy or lactation. Study-wide points: The model flagged ophthalmopathy progression at 65% to 71% sensitivity and roughly 72% specificity.

TCR beta CDR3 regions were amplified from RNA transcripts. A first-round RT-PCR used HTBI primers, followed by a second-round multiplex PCR. TCRdb used MiXCR to reprocess the multiplex PCR reads, holding one entry per CDR3 protein. Found here are 650,000 to 900,000 distinct CDR3 sequences, approximately 40% of them singletons; the top ten hold approximately 43%. The J gene is TRBJ1-6, the V gene TRBV19, with no clear D. This sequence was found in an adult man with Graves' ophthalmopathy. The specimen sequenced was peripheral blood. CDR3 in DNA: TGTGCCAGCCAGGAACTTGAGATCAATTCACCCCTCCACTTT. Translating gives CASQELEINSPLHF.